A selection of T cell receptor beta chains follows, all from one sample in a study of OX40 agonist ivuxolimab in advanced cancers. Only in-frame clones appear in the TCRdb table, and some are missing; sequencing was by immunoSEQ multiplex PCR. Among under 75,000 clones listed, 87% were seen once. This sample comprised CD4+ or CD8+ T cells sorted from blood, obtained in a trial of the OX40 agonist ivuxolimab. These receptors were collected from an adult with an advanced solid tumor such as melanoma, head and neck, liver or kidney cancer. Each CDR3 is given with its conserved first and last residue. The D gene is left open where the match is weak. Expanded clones are given a class, and other clones once, few, many or no size at all.

CDR3 DNA	CDR3 protein	D gene	J gene	V gene	clone size
TGTGCCAGCAGCTTAGTCGGTGGGGGGGCCGATGAGCAGTTCTTC	CASSLVGGGADEQFF	-	TRBJ2-1	TRBV7-9	-
TGTGCCAGCAGTGAAGCAACAGGGTCGGGTGGCTACACCTTC	CASSEATGSGGYTF	-	TRBJ1-2	TRBV6-1	few
TGTGCCAGCAGTCCCGGGACTACAAGATCCACCGGGGAGCTGTTTTTT	CASSPGTTRSTGELFF	TRBD2	TRBJ2-2	TRBV5-4	-
TGTGCCAGGACTAGCGGGACTCCAGAGACCCAGTACTTC	CARTSGTPETQYF	TRBD2	TRBJ2-5	TRBV6-1	-
TGCGCCAGCAGCCGGTCTCTAGCGGGGATCACAGATACGCAGTATTTT	CASSRSLAGITDTQYF	TRBD2	TRBJ2-3	TRBV5-1	-
TGTGCCACGGTTGAAGCGGGAGGCTACAATGAGCAGTTCTTC	CATVEAGGYNEQFF	TRBD2	TRBJ2-1	TRBV10-3	-
TGTGCCAGCAGCCTAACAGGGGGGAATGAAAAACTGTTTTTT	CASSLTGGNEKLFF	TRBD1	TRBJ1-4	TRBV6-5	-
TGTGCCACCAGCAGGGGACTAGTCTACGAGCAGTACTTC	CATSRGLVYEQYF	TRBD2	TRBJ2-7	TRBV15	-
TGTGCCAGCAGCCCCCGAGCGGGGATTTCACCCCTCCACTTT	CASSPRAGISPLHF	-	TRBJ1-6	TRBV7-9	-
TGTGCCAGCAGCCTGGGACTAGCGGGAGTAACTTCGGAGACCCAGTACTTC	CASSLGLAGVTSETQYF	TRBD2	TRBJ2-5	TRBV5-4	-
TGTGCCATCGGGAGGGTCTCCTACGAGCAGTACTTC	CAIGRVSYEQYF	TRBD2	TRBJ2-7	TRBV10-3	-
TGTGCCAGCAGCTCACGAGTTGGTACTGAAGCTTTCTTT	CASSSRVGTEAFF	-	TRBJ1-1	TRBV5-4	-
TGTGCCAGCAGCTTGTGGGAAGCTGAAGCTTTCTTT	CASSLWEAEAFF	-	TRBJ1-1	TRBV5-5	-
TGTGCCAGCACCATGCATGCAGGGGCCTACGAGCAGTACTTC	CASTMHAGAYEQYF	-	TRBJ2-7	TRBV6-5	many
TGTGCCAGCAGTAAAAACAGGGGAGATACGCAGTATTTT	CASSKNRGDTQYF	TRBD1	TRBJ2-3	TRBV2	-
TGTGCCAGCAGCCTCCTCTCGGGACTAGCGGGAGGAATTCAAGAGACCCAGTACTTC	CASSLLSGLAGGIQETQYF	TRBD2	TRBJ2-5	TRBV14	-
TGTGCCAGCTCACACGGACAGGGGGCGCGGGGAGGCACTGAAGCTTTCTTT	CASSHGQGARGGTEAFF	TRBD1	TRBJ1-1	TRBV18	-
TGTGCCAGCAGTAAGCCGGGAGGAGGGGCCTACGAGCAGTACTTC	CASSKPGGGAYEQYF	TRBD2	TRBJ2-7	TRBV28	-
TGTGCCACCCGCGCTGGAGGAGATACGCAGTATTTT	CATRAGGDTQYF	-	TRBJ2-3	TRBV2	-
TGTGCCAGCAGTTTACGGACCCCGGGGAGGGCGGGAATGCACACCGGGGAGCTGTTTTTT	CASSLRTPGRAGMHTGELFF	TRBD2	TRBJ2-2	TRBV27	-
TGTGCCATCAGTTTGAGTGGAAACACCATATATTTT	CAISLSGNTIYF	-	TRBJ1-3	TRBV10-3	-
TGTGCCAGCAGCCCGGGCAACCCCCAGGGGGCCTACGAGCAGTACTTC	CASSPGNPQGAYEQYF	TRBD1	TRBJ2-7	TRBV5-4	-
TGTGCTAGTGGTTTGGGACGGTACGAGCAGTACTTC	CASGLGRYEQYF	-	TRBJ2-7	TRBV12-5	-
TGTGCCAGCAGTCTTTCAGGAGGGGAGAATTCACCCCTCCACTTT	CASSLSGGENSPLHF	-	TRBJ1-6	TRBV7-9	-